Presented here are 22 T cell receptor beta chains from one specimen sequenced in a study of blood T cell repertoires in COVID-19. Sequencing was performed with immunoSEQ multiplex PCR; in TCRdb, only in-frame clones are kept and a portion is missing. Among roughly 340,000 clones, approximately 89% were seen once, and the ten largest hold roughly 3.5%. The sample taken for sequencing was peripheral blood. The receptor set was obtained from a woman aged 18-29 years who had recovered from COVID-19.

This clone showed up just once. This sequence joins TRBV4-3 and TRBJ2-1, with D unresolved. The germline V gene has CDR1 LGHNA and CDR2 YSLEER. There are 17 residues in the CDR3. V lost 3 bases to trimming and J lost 0 bases, with 15 bases between them. In DNA, the CDR3 is TGCGCCAGCAGCCAGACACTTCCCGGTAGCTCCTACAATGAGCAGTTCTTC. It codes for CASSQTLPGSSYNEQFF.

The chain links TRBV11-2 to TRBJ2-7; 11 nucleotides agree with TRBD2. V shed 1 base and J 4 bases; nucleotides not matched to a gene: 9. The CDR3 extends over 17 amino acids. Germline assignment: CDR1 SGHAT and CDR2 FQNNGV. The CDR3 region has the DNA TGTGCCAGCAGCTTAGGACGGGGGGGACTAGCGGAGTACGAGCAGTACGTC. It is translated as CASSLGRGGLAEYEQYV.

V gene TRBV4-3 combines with J gene TRBJ2-5; maybe TRBD2 (5 bases). The ends were cut back, 5 bases at V and 4 bases at J, with 14 bases in the middle. Germline values: CDR1 LGHNA, CDR2 YSLEER. The CDR3 loop spans 14 amino acids. In nucleotides, the CDR3 is TGCGCCAGCAGCTCCCGAGGGCTCCCAGAGACCCAGTACTTC. It specifies CASSSRGLPETQYF.

The chain is built from TRBV5-1 and TRBJ2-1, with 10 positions matching TRBD2. With V trimmed by 2 bases and J by 5 bases, 7 bases remained unmatched. The CDR3 extends over 16 amino acids. Germline V CDR1 and CDR2: SGHRS, YFSETQ. CDR3: CASSLGSLAGDNEQFF. CDR3 coding DNA: TGCGCCAGCAGCTTAGGGTCCCTAGCGGGGGACAATGAGCAGTTCTTC.

This clone was seen only once. The chain uses TRBV19 and TRBJ1-1; TRBD1 matches 10 bases. The CDR3 totals 13 residues. CDR1 is LNHDA, CDR2 SQIVND, per germline (reference sequence). J gave up 7 bases and V 6 bases, and 5 bases lay outside the gene matches. As DNA, the CDR3 is TGTGCCAGTAGGACAGGGGGCTGGATTGAAGCTTTCTTT. This gives the protein CASRTGGWIEAFF. The complete variable domain, with remaining parts taken from reference TRBV19 and TRBJ1-1, reads DGGITQSPKYLFRKEGQNVTLSCEQNLNHDAMYWYRQDPGQGLRLIYYSQIVNDFQKGDIAEGYSVSREKKESFPLTVTSAQKNPTAFYLCASRTGGWIEAFFGQGTRLTVV.

The rearrangement joins TRBV11-3 to TRBJ1-1, with TRBD1 matching 9 bases. Per germline, CDR1 SGHNT and CDR2 YENEEA. J gave up 11 bases and V 5 bases, and 18 bases lay outside the gene matches. The length of the CDR3 is 16 residues. CDR3 loop: CASSPRDRVFLLYAFF. The CDR3 DNA reads TGTGCCAGCAGCCCTAGGGACAGGGTTTTTCTCTTGTATGCTTTCTTT.

The gene calls are TRBV10-3 and TRBJ2-1; the match to TRBD2 covers 8 bases. This CDR3 has 19 amino acids. Per the germline V gene, CDR1 is ENHRY and CDR2 is SYGVKD. Trimming removed 0 bases from V and 4 bases from J; junction bases left unmatched: 14. For the CDR3, the DNA is TGTGCCATCAGTGAGTCGGGTTACCCGGGTAGCGGGAAATACAATGAGCAGTTCTTC. Translating it yields CAISESGYPGSGKYNEQFF.

The CDR3 DNA is TGTGCCAGCAGTTACTCGAGCGGGAATGAGGGAGAGACCCAGTACTTC. Translated, it gives CASSYSSGNEGETQYF. V gene TRBV6-5 combines with J gene TRBJ2-5; 7 positions match TRBD2. Germline V CDR1 and CDR2: MNHEY, SVGAGI. The CDR3 totals 16 residues. V trimming: 0 bases; J trimming: 4 bases; junction bases outside the gene matches: 8.

This clone was observed once. This rearrangement joins TRBV19 to TRBJ1-5; TRBD1 might be the D (5 bases). The CDR3 sequence is 17 residues long. V lost 5 bases and J 0 bases, leaving 17 bases between the germline ends. In germline, CDR1 is LNHDA, CDR2 SQIVND (reference sequence). CDR3 nucleotides: TGTGCCAGTAGTCCCCACGGAGGGGCATTTAGCAATCAGCCCCAGCATTTT. Residues: CASSPHGGAFSNQPQHF.

This clone was detected once. V usage is TRBV9 and J usage is TRBJ1-3; a possible D gene is TRBD1 (5 bases). CDR3 length equals 14 residues. V lost 0 bases to trimming and J lost 4 bases, with 8 bases between them. Germline CDR1 and CDR2: SGDLS and YYNGEE. CDR3 in DNA: TGTGCCAGCAGCGTAGTGGACACCGGAAACACCATATATTTT. Amino acids: CASSVVDTGNTIYF. Full variable domain (remainder filled in from reference TRBV9 and TRBJ1-3): DSGVTQTPKHLITATGQRVTLRCSPRSGDLSVYWYQQSLDQGLQFLIQYYNGEERAKGNILERFSAQQFPDLHSELNLSSLELGDSALYFCASSVVDTGNTIYFGEGSWLTVV.

V usage is TRBV30 and J usage is TRBJ1-2; 7 bases align to TRBD1. V dropped 0 bases and J dropped 3; count of bases not matched to a gene: 10. Germline CDR1 reads GTSNPN; CDR2 reads SVGIG (reference sequence). CDR3 length equals 16 residues. The CDR3 sequence: CAWSVWSRQGDYGYTF. The DNA of the CDR3 is TGTGCCTGGAGTGTTTGGTCCCGTCAGGGGGACTATGGCTACACCTTC.

The CDR3 sequence: CASSLMTGYGNQPQHF. CDR3 sequence (DNA): TGTGCCAGCAGCCTAATGACAGGGTACGGCAATCAGCCCCAGCATTTT. V usage is TRBV7-9 and J usage is TRBJ1-5, with 7 bases fitting TRBD1. The CDR3 is made up of 16 amino acids. CDR1 is SEHNR, CDR2 FQNEAQ, per germline (reference sequence). With 5 bases clipped from V and 2 bases from J, the junction kept 9 bases outside the gene matches. The full variable domain, its missing parts supplied by reference TRBV7-9 and TRBJ1-5, is DTGVSQNPRHKITKRGQNVTFRCDPISEHNRLYWYRQTLGQGPEFLTYFQNEAQLEKSRLLSDRFSAERPKGSFSTLEIQRTEQGDSAMYLCASSLMTGYGNQPQHFGDGTRLSIL.

The chain combines TRBV4-3 with TRBJ1-3; TRBD1 agrees at 8 bases. V lost 0 bases, J lost 1 base, and 17 bases stayed unmatched. Germline lookup yields CDR1 LGHNA and CDR2 YSLEER. CDR3 length: 21 residues. The CDR3 loop is CASSQDLTKALRTGSGNTIYF. The CDR3 DNA reads as TGCGCCAGCAGCCAAGATCTGACAAAGGCCCTGCGGACAGGGTCTGGAAACACCATATATTTT.

In its sample, this clone was seen a few times. One junction end disagrees with the germline gene, perhaps due to a read error. V and J are TRBV3-1 (or the pseudogene TRBV3-2) and TRBJ2-1; 13 bases agree with TRBD2. Germline-derived CDR1 and CDR2 are LGHDT and YNNKEL (reference sequence). The CDR3 runs 14 residues. This chain's CDR3 is CASSQGLAGILWLF. The CDR3 nucleotides read TGTGCCAGCAGCCAGGGACTAGCGGGGATACTGTGGCTCTTC.

The chain combines TRBV4-1 with TRBJ1-2, with TRBD1 as a possible D gene (6 bases). CDR1 MGHRA and CDR2 YSYEKL come from the germline V gene. Trimming shortened V by 0 bases and J by 4 bases, and 21 bases separated the two germline ends. The CDR3 contains 18 residues. CDR3 in amino acids: CASSQEGTGIILSYGYTF. CDR3 DNA: TGCGCCAGCAGCCAAGAAGGCACAGGGATTATTCTTAGCTATGGCTACACCTTC.

This sequence joins TRBV9 and TRBJ2-7; TRBD2 is a possible D gene (5 bases). V gave up 3 bases and J gave up 3 bases, with 7 bases separating them. Germline lookup yields CDR1 SGDLS and CDR2 YYNGEE. This CDR3 has 12 residues. The CDR3 loop is CASSASSYEQYV. The CDR3 nucleotides are TGTGCCAGCAGCGCTAGCAGCTACGAGCAGTACGTC.

The chain recombines TRBV19 with TRBJ1-3, with TRBD1 identical over 7 bases. Germline lookup yields CDR1 LNHDA and CDR2 SQIVND (reference sequence). With V trimmed by 5 bases and J by 5 bases, 6 bases remained unmatched. The CDR3 totals 14 residues. CDR3 sequence (DNA): TGTGCCAGTAGTTCCGGGACAGAACGAAACACCATATATTTT. It codes for CASSSGTERNTIYF.

The rearrangement links TRBV15 to TRBJ1-3; D might be TRBD1 (5 bases). This CDR3 region has 16 residues. CDR1 LNHNV and CDR2 YYDKDF come from the germline V gene (reference sequence). V was cut by 0 bases and J by 0 bases, with 9 bases left in between. The CDR3 region is CATSRDGGSSGNTIYF. CDR3 DNA sequence: TGTGCCACCAGCAGAGATGGGGGGAGCTCTGGAAACACCATATATTTT.

V and J are TRBV20-1 and TRBJ2-1, with 7 bases identical to TRBD2. Germline V lookup: CDR1 DFQATT, CDR2 SNEGSKA (reference sequence). The CDR3 runs 11 residues. CDR3 region: CTSQRGNEQFF. The CDR3 DNA is TGCACCTCGCAGCGGGGCAATGAGCAGTTCTTC.

The J gene is TRBJ2-3, the V gene TRBV27, with 9 bases fitting TRBD2. Germline trimming cut 3 bases from V and 2 bases from J; bases unmatched to any gene: 6. Germline V lookup: CDR1 MNHEY, CDR2 SMNVEV (reference sequence). This CDR3 contains 16 residues. CDR3 nucleotides: TGTGCCAGCAGTTTCTTGACTAGCGGATTCACAGATACGCAGTATTTT. This encodes CASSFLTSGFTDTQYF.

The genes are TRBV11-3 and TRBJ2-1; TRBD2 aligns across 7 bases. CDR3 length equals 17 residues. With 5 bases clipped from V and 6 bases from J, the junction kept 16 bases outside the gene matches. In germline, CDR1 is SGHNT, CDR2 YENEEA. CDR3 in amino acids: CASSPPGSGMEVNEQFF. The CDR3 DNA follows: TGTGCCAGCAGCCCCCCCGGGAGCGGGATGGAGGTCAATGAGCAGTTCTTC.

This clone was observed once. The chain links TRBV29-1 to TRBJ2-3; no reliable D call. The V end was cut by 8 bases, the J end by 4 bases, with 25 bases between. Germline V gene data show CDR1 as SQVTM and CDR2 as ANQGSEA. The CDR3 sequence is 16 residues long. In DNA, the CDR3 is TGCAGCTTCCTCCCCCGCGTCTCACAGATGGCAGATACGCAGTATTTT. Translating gives CSFLPRVSQMADTQYF.